This TCR beta chain emerged from a study of beta chain features in type 1 diabetes. Whole-study context: Healthy donors resembled patients in age, gender and cell yields. Broader study findings: Within patients, naive, central memory and Treg TCRB repertoires seemed more similar than within healthy donors.

This CDR3 spans 15 amino acids. Trimming left V 3 bases short and J 0 bases short, with 11 bases between. CDR1 and CDR2 (germline): KGHSH, LQKENI. Purity of each sorted population was above 95%. As concerns this clone: Antigen: not known.

Every bit of the isolated RNA underwent reverse transcription, so sequencing read expressed TCRB transcripts. Measured with immunoSEQ multiplex PCR; TCRdb has only the in-frame clones, and not every one. The sample shows some 400,000 clones, over 12% of them seen only once. This TCR was sampled from a woman aged 18 to 35 in good health. The chain recombines TRBV18 with TRBJ1-1, with D possibly TRBD1 on 5 matching bases. The sample was naive CD4+ T cells from blood. CDR3 in DNA: TGTGCCAGCTCACCTTCTCAGGGCATGAACACTGAAGCTTTCTTT. Protein: CASSPSQGMNTEAFF.